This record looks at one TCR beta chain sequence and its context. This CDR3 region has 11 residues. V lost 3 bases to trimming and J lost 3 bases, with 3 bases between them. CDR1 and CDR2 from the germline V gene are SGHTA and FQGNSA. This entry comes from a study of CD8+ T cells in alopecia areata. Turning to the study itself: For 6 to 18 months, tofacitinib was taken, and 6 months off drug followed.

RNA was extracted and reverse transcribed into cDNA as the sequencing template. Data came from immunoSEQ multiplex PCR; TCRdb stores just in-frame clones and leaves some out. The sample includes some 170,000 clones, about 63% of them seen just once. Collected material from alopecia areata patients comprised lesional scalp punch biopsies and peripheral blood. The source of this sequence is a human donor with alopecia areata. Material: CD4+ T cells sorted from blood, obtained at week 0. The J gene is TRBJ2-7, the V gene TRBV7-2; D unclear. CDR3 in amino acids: CASSFYYEQYF. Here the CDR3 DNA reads TGTGCCAGCAGCTTTTACTACGAGCAGTACTTC.